This TCR beta chain is from a study of beta chain features in type 1 diabetes. On the study more broadly: Age, gender and cell yields were similar between patients and healthy donors. Study-level points and caveats: TCRB CDR3s from Type 1 diabetes patients were moderately but significantly shorter in all four CD4+ subsets.

Trimming took 10 bases from V and 2 from J; bases not matched to a gene: 6. Germline-derived CDR1 and CDR2 are MDHEN and SYDVKM. The CDR3 covers 13 residues. Concerning this clone: Its antigen is undetermined.

A single heparinised blood sample, averaging about 120 mL, was obtained per donor. The entirety of the isolated RNA underwent reverse transcription, so expressed TCRB transcripts were sequenced. Sequencing was performed with immunoSEQ multiplex PCR; in TCRdb, only in-frame clones are kept and a portion is missing. Of over 700,000 clones in the sample, under 20% are singletons; the top ten hold 0.02% to 0.03%. This TCR came from a woman under 30 in good health. The sequenced sample consisted of naive CD4+ T cells from blood. The chain is built from TRBV28 and TRBJ2-7; 9 positions match TRBD2. The CDR3 DNA reads TGTGCCACCCGATCTAGCGGGACCTACGAGCAGTACTTC. This sequence encodes CATRSSGTYEQYF.